This T cell receptor beta chain was captured in a study of cytomegalovirus exposure and HLA in healthy donors. At the level of the study: Early released data comprised 75 million to 100 million unique TCRs from HLA-typed donors. The study placed approximately 81% of its 398 genotyped donors in the Caucasian-associated ancestry cluster.

This CDR3 comprises 15 residues. In germline, CDR1 is SGHDN, CDR2 FVKESK. V shed 2 bases and J 3 bases; nucleotides not matched to a gene: 6. Whole-study findings and limits: Confirmation in vitro established that a few CMV-associated chains were specific for CMV antigens.

A note on this clone: The antigen is unknown.

Despite likely unrecorded immune exposures, the donors were nominally healthy at the time of sampling. Researchers ran the PCR with 60 Vbeta and 13 Jbeta primers. TCRdb keeps only in-frame clones here, not all; method: immunoSEQ multiplex PCR. Of about 94,000 clones in the sample, more than 70% were seen once. J is TRBJ2-5 and V is TRBV14; 7 nucleotides line up with TRBD1. The TCR was taken from a woman between 40 and 50 years old in good health and CMV-seronegative. Sequenced input: PBMCs. CDR3 coding DNA: TGTGCCAGCAGCCAAAACTGGGGACAGAAAGAGACCCAGTACTTC. Its protein is CASSQNWGQKETQYF.